A selection of T cell receptor beta chains follows, all from one sample in a study of circulating CD8 cells and anti-PD-1 response in melanoma. TCRdb re-analysed the reads in MiXCR, keeping a single row per CDR3 protein. The sample has approximately 1,200 distinct CDR3 sequences; approximately 6.7% are singletons. The sequencing here drew on CD8+ T cells from PBMCs, taken at baseline or after one month of anti-PD-1 therapy (not recorded which). The source is a human donor with melanoma. The CDR3 runs from the conserved cysteine through the conserved F or W. Each record gives: CDR3 DNA, CDR3 protein, D gene, CDR3 length, clone size, V gene, J gene. The D gene is left open where the match is weak. Clone size is not always given. Where it is, it says once, few, many or a class for expanded clones.

CDR3nt: TGTGCCAGCAGTTTGGGACCGACCACAGATACGCAGTATTTT
CDR3aa: CASSLGPTTDTQYF
d_gene: -
len: 14
abundance: medium-sized
v_gene: TRBV27
j_gene: TRBJ2-3

CDR3nt: TGTGCCAGCAGCTTTACCGCCGGGGAGCTGTTTTTT
CDR3aa: CASSFTAGELFF
d_gene: -
len: 12
abundance: medium-sized
v_gene: TRBV5-4
j_gene: TRBJ2-2

CDR3nt: TGCAGTGCTCGAGGGGCAGCTCATAGCACAGATACGCAGTATTTT
CDR3aa: CSARGAAHSTDTQYF
d_gene: -
len: 15
abundance: medium-sized
v_gene: TRBV20-1
j_gene: TRBJ2-3

CDR3nt: TGTGCCAGCAGTTTGGTCGGTACGGGGTACGAGCAGTACTTC
CDR3aa: CASSLVGTGYEQYF
d_gene: -
len: 14
abundance: large
v_gene: TRBV28
j_gene: TRBJ2-7

CDR3nt: TGTGCCAGCAAAGGGAGCTCCTATAATTCACCCCTCCACTTT
CDR3aa: CASKGSSYNSPLHF
d_gene: -
len: 14
abundance: -
v_gene: TRBV27
j_gene: TRBJ1-6

CDR3nt: TGTGCCAGTAGTATCGATCACAATGAGCAGTTCTTC
CDR3aa: CASSIDHNEQFF
d_gene: -
len: 12
abundance: medium-sized
v_gene: TRBV19
j_gene: TRBJ2-1

CDR3nt: TGCAGTGCTAGAGATCTTGACGGGAACACTGAAGCTTTCTTT
CDR3aa: CSARDLDGNTEAFF
d_gene: -
len: 14
abundance: medium-sized
v_gene: TRBV20-1
j_gene: TRBJ1-1

CDR3nt: TGTGCCAGCAGCCCCCCCTCCGGGAGGGACCAAGAGACCCAGTACTTC
CDR3aa: CASSPPSGRDQETQYF
d_gene: TRBD2
len: 16
abundance: large
v_gene: TRBV28
j_gene: TRBJ2-5

CDR3nt: TGTGCCAGCAGCCCCTCACTAACGGGTTCCTACGAGCAGTACTTC
CDR3aa: CASSPSLTGSYEQYF
d_gene: -
len: 15
abundance: -
v_gene: TRBV7-9
j_gene: TRBJ2-7

CDR3nt: TGTGCCAGCGGGGACTTTGACAGTTTCTATGGCTACACCTTC
CDR3aa: CASGDFDSFYGYTF
d_gene: -
len: 14
abundance: medium-sized
v_gene: TRBV28
j_gene: TRBJ1-2

CDR3nt: TGTGCCAGCAGGCCCGAGGACAGGGAGGCCCACGAGCAGTACTTC
CDR3aa: CASRPEDREAHEQYF
d_gene: TRBD1
len: 15
abundance: large
v_gene: TRBV28
j_gene: TRBJ2-7

CDR3nt: TGTGCCAGCACCAAACTATCTAGCGGGCTAGCGGATACGCAGTATTTT
CDR3aa: CASTKLSSGLADTQYF
d_gene: TRBD2
len: 16
abundance: medium-sized
v_gene: TRBV28
j_gene: TRBJ2-3

CDR3nt: TGTGCCAGTAGTATAGGGCGGCGGATGAACACTGAAGCTTTCTTT
CDR3aa: CASSIGRRMNTEAFF
d_gene: -
len: 15
abundance: few
v_gene: TRBV19
j_gene: TRBJ1-1

CDR3nt: TGCAGTGCCCCCACCCATTTAAGTAAGGCCGCCTACGGCTACACCTTC
CDR3aa: CSAPTHLSKAAYGYTF
d_gene: -
len: 16
abundance: -
v_gene: TRBV20-1
j_gene: TRBJ1-2

CDR3nt: TGTGCCAGCAGCCCGGGACTAGCGGGATACACCGGGGAGCTGTTTTTT
CDR3aa: CASSPGLAGYTGELFF
d_gene: TRBD2
len: 16
abundance: medium-sized
v_gene: TRBV28
j_gene: TRBJ2-2

CDR3nt: TGTGCCAGCAGTTTACATGGCAGCCTGGCCTACGAGCAGTACTTC
CDR3aa: CASSLHGSLAYEQYF
d_gene: -
len: 15
abundance: large
v_gene: TRBV28
j_gene: TRBJ2-7

CDR3nt: TGTGCCTGGAGTGGTATCACCGGGGAGCTGTTTTTT
CDR3aa: CAWSGITGELFF
d_gene: -
len: 12
abundance: medium-sized
v_gene: TRBV30
j_gene: TRBJ2-2

CDR3nt: TGTGCCAGCAGTATAGATGAGGGTAGCGGGGTGACAGATACGCAGTATTTT
CDR3aa: CASSIDEGSGVTDTQYF
d_gene: TRBD2
len: 17
abundance: medium-sized
v_gene: TRBV7-8
j_gene: TRBJ2-3

CDR3nt: TGTGCCAGTCTACCTCGGGGGCAGGGAGTGTACGAGCAGTACTTC
CDR3aa: CASLPRGQGVYEQYF
d_gene: -
len: 15
abundance: medium-sized
v_gene: TRBV28
j_gene: TRBJ2-7

CDR3nt: TGCGCCAGCAGCCAAGTCACCACCCCAGATACGCAGTATTTT
CDR3aa: CASSQVTTPDTQYF
d_gene: -
len: 14
abundance: few
v_gene: TRBV4-1
j_gene: TRBJ2-3

CDR3nt: TGTGCCAGCAGTGTTGGAAGATCCTTCGAGCAGTACTTC
CDR3aa: CASSVGRSFEQYF
d_gene: -
len: 13
abundance: medium-sized
v_gene: TRBV25-1
j_gene: TRBJ2-7

CDR3nt: TGTGCCAGCAGCACAGGACTAGCGGGGGGCCTTCAGGCAGATACGCAGTATTTT
CDR3aa: CASSTGLAGGLQADTQYF
d_gene: TRBD2
len: 18
abundance: large
v_gene: TRBV9
j_gene: TRBJ2-3

CDR3nt: TGTGCCAGCAGCCTCAACTGGGGGAGGATGGGCTACGAGCAGTACTTC
CDR3aa: CASSLNWGRMGYEQYF
d_gene: -
len: 16
abundance: medium-sized
v_gene: TRBV14
j_gene: TRBJ2-7

CDR3nt: TGTGCCAGCAATCCGGCAGGGTCGGGCGAGCAGTACTTC
CDR3aa: CASNPAGSGEQYF
d_gene: -
len: 13
abundance: medium-sized
v_gene: TRBV28
j_gene: TRBJ2-7

CDR3nt: TGCAGCGTTGATCGGGCAGGGCTGAACACTGAAGCTTTCTTT
CDR3aa: CSVDRAGLNTEAFF
d_gene: -
len: 14
abundance: medium-sized
v_gene: TRBV29-1
j_gene: TRBJ1-1

CDR3nt: TGCAGCGTTGAAGGCCAGGGCTTTCGGGGTAATGAGCAGTTCTTC
CDR3aa: CSVEGQGFRGNEQFF
d_gene: -
len: 15
abundance: medium-sized
v_gene: TRBV29-1
j_gene: TRBJ2-1

CDR3nt: TGTGCCAGCAGTTACTCGACGGCGGGAGGGTGGCAAGAGACCCAGTACTTC
CDR3aa: CASSYSTAGGWQETQYF
d_gene: TRBD2
len: 17
abundance: medium-sized
v_gene: TRBV6-2/TRBV6-3
j_gene: TRBJ2-5

CDR3nt: TGTGCCAGCAGTGAGAAGGGACTAGCGGGCTACAATGAGCAGTTCTTC
CDR3aa: CASSEKGLAGYNEQFF
d_gene: TRBD2
len: 16
abundance: medium-sized
v_gene: TRBV2
j_gene: TRBJ2-1

CDR3nt: TGTGCCACCAGTGACCCGGGACAGGGTAACTACGAGCAGTACTTC
CDR3aa: CATSDPGQGNYEQYF
d_gene: TRBD1
len: 15
abundance: few
v_gene: TRBV24-1
j_gene: TRBJ2-7

CDR3nt: TGTGCCAGCAGTCATACCGTCCGACAGGGACATCTAGGAGGCTATGGCTACACCTTC
CDR3aa: CASSHTVRQGHLGGYGYTF
d_gene: TRBD1
len: 19
abundance: medium-sized
v_gene: TRBV28
j_gene: TRBJ1-2

CDR3nt: TGTGCCGTCTCTAAGGGAGGAATGGGGCTTAATGAGCAGTTCTTC
CDR3aa: CAVSKGGMGLNEQFF
d_gene: -
len: 15
abundance: medium-sized
v_gene: TRBV27
j_gene: TRBJ2-1

CDR3nt: TGTGCCAGCAGCCAGGTCCCGGGACAGGCGGTCTACGAGCAGTACTTC
CDR3aa: CASSQVPGQAVYEQYF
d_gene: TRBD1
len: 16
abundance: large
v_gene: TRBV4-2
j_gene: TRBJ2-7

CDR3nt: TGTGCCAGCAGCCCCCCGGGAGAGACCCAGTACTTC
CDR3aa: CASSPPGETQYF
d_gene: -
len: 12
abundance: medium-sized
v_gene: TRBV14
j_gene: TRBJ2-5

CDR3nt: TGTGCCAGCAGTAGCTCGTCCTACAATGAGCAGTTCTTC
CDR3aa: CASSSSSYNEQFF
d_gene: -
len: 13
abundance: medium-sized
v_gene: TRBV27
j_gene: TRBJ2-1

CDR3nt: TGTGCCAGTAGTATATCAGGGGCGCGCCAAGAGACCCAGTACTTC
CDR3aa: CASSISGARQETQYF
d_gene: -
len: 15
abundance: large
v_gene: TRBV19
j_gene: TRBJ2-5

CDR3nt: TGTGCCAGCAGTCCCCCCGGGGGGGGAACACAAGAGACCCAGTACTTC
CDR3aa: CASSPPGGGTQETQYF
d_gene: TRBD2
len: 16
abundance: medium-sized
v_gene: TRBV28
j_gene: TRBJ2-5

CDR3nt: TGTGCCAGCAGTTTTCAGGGAGGCAATCAGCCCCAGCATTTT
CDR3aa: CASSFQGGNQPQHF
d_gene: -
len: 14
abundance: medium-sized
v_gene: TRBV27
j_gene: TRBJ1-5

CDR3nt: TGTGCCAGCAGTCACGACAGGGAGGTTGAACCCCAGCATTTT
CDR3aa: CASSHDREVEPQHF
d_gene: TRBD1
len: 14
abundance: large
v_gene: TRBV2
j_gene: TRBJ1-5

CDR3nt: TGTGCCAGCAGCGTAGGCCGGGTCTCCTACAATGAGCAGTTCTTC
CDR3aa: CASSVGRVSYNEQFF
d_gene: -
len: 15
abundance: -
v_gene: TRBV9
j_gene: TRBJ2-1

CDR3nt: TGTGCCAGCAGTCAGGGTGGGGGCACTGAAGCTTTCTTT
CDR3aa: CASSQGGGTEAFF
d_gene: -
len: 13
abundance: medium-sized
v_gene: TRBV25-1
j_gene: TRBJ1-1

CDR3nt: TGTGCCAGCAGTTTTTCCAGGACTAGCGTGGCCTACAATGAGCAGTTCTTC
CDR3aa: CASSFSRTSVAYNEQFF
d_gene: TRBD2
len: 17
abundance: medium-sized
v_gene: TRBV28
j_gene: TRBJ2-1

CDR3nt: TGCAGTGCTAGGGGCCTAGACTCCTACGAGCAGTACTTC
CDR3aa: CSARGLDSYEQYF
d_gene: -
len: 13
abundance: medium-sized
v_gene: TRBV20-1
j_gene: TRBJ2-7

CDR3nt: TGCAGCGTTGAACATGGAGGGATAGCCAACACCGGGGAGCTGTTTTTT
CDR3aa: CSVEHGGIANTGELFF
d_gene: -
len: 16
abundance: medium-sized
v_gene: TRBV29-1
j_gene: TRBJ2-2

CDR3nt: TGCAGTGCTAGAGGGGGTTTAGGGAACATTCAGTACTTC
CDR3aa: CSARGGLGNIQYF
d_gene: -
len: 13
abundance: medium-sized
v_gene: TRBV20-1
j_gene: TRBJ2-4

CDR3nt: TGTGCCAGCAGCCCCCTTCAGGGTTCGGGGGAAAAACTGTTTTTT
CDR3aa: CASSPLQGSGEKLFF
d_gene: -
len: 15
abundance: medium-sized
v_gene: TRBV7-8
j_gene: TRBJ1-4

CDR3nt: TGTGCCAGCGAGCAGTCCCGGGACCTCGGCGGGGAGCTGTTTTTT
CDR3aa: CASEQSRDLGGELFF
d_gene: -
len: 15
abundance: medium-sized
v_gene: TRBV28
j_gene: TRBJ2-2

CDR3nt: TGTGCCAGTAGTGATGGGGGAGATAGCCGGAATGAGCAGTTCTTC
CDR3aa: CASSDGGDSRNEQFF
d_gene: -
len: 15
abundance: medium-sized
v_gene: TRBV19
j_gene: TRBJ2-1

CDR3nt: TGTGCCACCAGTGAGGAGGACAATAGAGGCGAGCAGTTCTTC
CDR3aa: CATSEEDNRGEQFF
d_gene: -
len: 14
abundance: large
v_gene: TRBV24-1
j_gene: TRBJ2-1

CDR3nt: TGTGCCAGTAGTCTCCACCGACAGGGACGGGCCGAGCAGTACTTC
CDR3aa: CASSLHRQGRAEQYF
d_gene: TRBD1
len: 15
abundance: large
v_gene: TRBV19
j_gene: TRBJ2-7

CDR3nt: TGTGCCAGCAGCTTGACTAGCGGGGGGTTGAAGACCCAGTACTTC
CDR3aa: CASSLTSGGLKTQYF
d_gene: TRBD2
len: 15
abundance: large
v_gene: TRBV7-9
j_gene: TRBJ2-5

CDR3nt: TGTGCCACCAGTGATTTGAGAGCAGGTCGAGATACGCAGTATTTT
CDR3aa: CATSDLRAGRDTQYF
d_gene: -
len: 15
abundance: medium-sized
v_gene: TRBV24-1
j_gene: TRBJ2-3

CDR3nt: TGTGCCAGCAGCGATACGGATCCCGGGGAGCTGTTTTTT
CDR3aa: CASSDTDPGELFF
d_gene: -
len: 13
abundance: medium-sized
v_gene: TRBV11-3
j_gene: TRBJ2-2

CDR3nt: TGTGCCAGTAGTATAGATAGCGGGAGTCTGAATGAGCAGTTCTTC
CDR3aa: CASSIDSGSLNEQFF
d_gene: TRBD2
len: 15
abundance: large
v_gene: TRBV19
j_gene: TRBJ2-1

CDR3nt: TGTGCCACCGGGGAATCAGACTACAATGAGCAGTTCTTC
CDR3aa: CATGESDYNEQFF
d_gene: -
len: 13
abundance: medium-sized
v_gene: TRBV15
j_gene: TRBJ2-1